What follows are 27 T cell receptor beta chains derived from one specimen sequenced in a study of blood T cell repertoires in COVID-19. Data came from immunoSEQ multiplex PCR; TCRdb stores just in-frame clones and leaves some out. Of some 100,000 clones in the sample, roughly 85% were seen once. Material for sequencing was peripheral blood. The receptors come from a man in his 70s with active or convalescent COVID-19.

The chain links TRBV28 to TRBJ1-4; 7 bases line up with TRBD1. The CDR3 covers 16 residues. J lost 0 bases, V lost 3 bases, and 4 bases had no gene match. Germline V gene sequence: CDR1 MDHEN, CDR2 SYDVKM. The chain's CDR3 is CASSFAQGATNEKLFF. Here the CDR3 DNA reads TGTGCCAGCAGTTTTGCGCAGGGGGCAACTAATGAAAAACTGTTTTTT. The complete variable domain, with remaining parts taken from reference TRBV28 and TRBJ1-4, reads DVKVTQSSRYLVKRTGEKVFLECVQDMDHENMFWYRQDPGLGLRLIYFSYDVKMKEKGDIPEGYSVSREKKERFSLILESASTNQTSMYLCASSFAQGATNEKLFFGSGTQLSVL.

The rearrangement links TRBV5-1 to TRBJ1-4; 7 positions match TRBD1. Germline V lookup: CDR1 SGHRS, CDR2 YFSETQ. The length of the CDR3 is 11 residues. V lost 5 bases and J lost 10; bases outside the gene matches: 2. CDR3 loop: CASSAGGKLFF. In DNA, the CDR3 is TGCGCCAGCAGTGCAGGGGGAAAACTGTTTTTT.

This chain joins TRBV4-3 and TRBJ1-3, with D possibly being TRBD1 (6 bases). This CDR3 has 15 residues. Trimming removed 8 bases from V and 2 bases from J, with 16 bases in between. Germline V gene lookup returns CDR1 LGHNA and CDR2 YSLEER. Here the CDR3 reads CASSLGDNPGNTIYF. The CDR3 region has the DNA TGCGCCAGCTCGTTAGGGGACAACCCTGGAAACACCATATATTTT.

The V gene is TRBV7-8, the J gene TRBJ2-7, with D possibly TRBD1 on 5 matching bases. There are 13 residues in the CDR3. Germline-derived CDR1 and CDR2 are SGHVS and FQNEAQ. The V end lost 1 base, the J end lost 4 bases, and 8 bases lay between the germline ends. The CDR3 spells CASSLGREYEQYF. The CDR3 bases are TGTGCCAGCAGCTTAGGCAGGGAATACGAGCAGTACTTC.

The genes are TRBV7-9 and TRBJ2-5; TRBD2 matches 10 bases. The CDR3 runs to 14 residues. J was trimmed by 5 bases and V by 6 bases; bases with no gene match: 6. Germline CDR1 and CDR2: SEHNR and FQNEAQ (reference sequence). In nucleotides, the CDR3 is TGTGCCAGCAGTGAGCGGGAGGGCCTCGAGACCCAGTACTTC. It specifies CASSEREGLETQYF.

This clone appeared a single time. The chain has TRBV7-3 and TRBJ2-3, with TRBD2 as a possible D gene (5 bases). The germline V gene encodes CDR1 SGHTA and CDR2 FQGTGA. The CDR3 runs 13 residues. V lost 1 base, J lost 5 bases, and 7 bases lay in between. The CDR3, as DNA: TGTGCCAGCAGCTTAAGTGGAGGAGATACGCAGTATTTT. Translation: CASSLSGGDTQYF.

This chain links TRBV9 with TRBJ2-1; 10 bases align to TRBD2. V was clipped by 4 bases and J by 1 base; unmatched bases: 11. Germline V gene data show CDR1 as SGDLS and CDR2 as YYNGEE. The CDR3 sequence is 18 residues long. CDR3 in amino acids: CASSSKSGRVGSYNEQFF. DNA of the CDR3: TGTGCCAGCAGCTCCAAAAGCGGGAGGGTAGGGTCCTACAATGAGCAGTTCTTC.

V usage is TRBV3-1 (or the pseudogene TRBV3-2) and J usage is TRBJ2-7, with D possibly matching TRBD1 (5 bases). This CDR3 spans 14 amino acids. The V and J ends lost 1 base and 4 bases respectively, with 11 bases between them. Germline V lookup: CDR1 LGHDT, CDR2 YNNKEL (reference sequence). This chain's CDR3 is CASSQVGREYEQYF. In DNA form, the CDR3 reads TGTGCCAGCAGCCAAGTGGGCAGGGAATACGAGCAGTACTTC.

The V gene is TRBV12-3 or TRBV12-4, the J gene TRBJ1-5; D gene unclear. The ends were cut back, 7 bases at V and 6 bases at J, with 10 bases in the middle. CDR3 length: 12 amino acids. CDR3 DNA: TGTGCCAGCAATTGGGGAGGTCAGCCCCAGCATTTT. It yields the protein CASNWGGQPQHF.

V gene TRBV27 combines with J gene TRBJ2-3, with 8 bases identical to TRBD2. Germline trimming cut 5 bases from V and 4 bases from J; bases unmatched to any gene: 8. CDR1 and CDR2 from the germline V gene are MNHEY and SMNVEV (reference sequence). The CDR3 consists of 15 residues. DNA of the CDR3: TGTGCCAGCAGTGCCGGGACTAGACGGCCAGATACGCAGTATTTT. It translates to CASSAGTRRPDTQYF.

This clone has just a few counts. The genes are TRBV2 and TRBJ2-7; D unresolved. Germline V gene sequence: CDR1 SNHLY, CDR2 FYNNEI. The ends were cut back, 8 bases at V and 2 bases at J, with 10 bases in the middle. This CDR3 comprises 12 residues. The CDR3 loop reads CASSRLTYEQYF. DNA of the CDR3: TGTGCCAGCTCTAGGTTGACCTACGAGCAGTACTTC. Full variable domain (missing parts from reference TRBV2 and TRBJ2-7): EPEVTQTPSHQVTQMGQEVILRCVPISNHLYFYWYRQILGQKVEFLVSFYNNEISEKSEIFDDQFSVERPDGSNFTLKIRSTKLEDSAMYFCASSRLTYEQYFGPGTRLTVT.

This clone was recorded a few times. The rearrangement joins TRBV29-1 to TRBJ2-5, with TRBD1 matching 7 bases. The V segment lost 5 bases and the J segment 4 bases; nucleotides outside the gene matches: 10. The CDR3 length is 14 residues. CDR1 and CDR2 (germline): SQVTM, ANQGSEA. The CDR3 sequence: CSVQKQGLRETQYF. CDR3 DNA sequence: TGCAGCGTTCAGAAACAGGGGCTTCGAGAGACCCAGTACTTC. The variable domain in full, completed from reference TRBV29-1 and TRBJ2-5, reads SAVISQKPSRDICQRGTSLTIQCQVDSQVTMMFWYRQQPGQSLTLIATANQGSEATYESGFVIDKFPISRPNLTFSTLTVSNMSPEDSSIYLCSVQKQGLRETQYFGPGTRLLVL.

This rearrangement joins TRBV11-1 to TRBJ2-2; a possible D gene is TRBD2 (6 bases). This CDR3 contains 11 residues. Germline CDR1 reads SGHAT; CDR2 reads FQDESV (reference sequence). The V end was cut by 11 bases, the J end by 4 bases, with 8 bases between. CDR3 DNA: TGTGCCCGCGGGGTCACCGGGGAGCTGTTTTTT. The encoded protein is CARGVTGELFF.

This chain joins TRBV11-3 and TRBJ2-3; TRBD2 is a possible D gene (5 bases). There are 12 residues in the CDR3. Germline V gene sequence: CDR1 SGHNT, CDR2 YENEEA. Trimming took off 4 bases at V and 5 bases at J, with 7 bases between the two ends. In nucleotides, the CDR3 is TGTGCCAGCAGCTATGCGGGAGATACGCAGTATTTT. This sequence encodes CASSYAGDTQYF.

This sequence joins TRBV20-1 and TRBJ2-3, with D unresolved. Trimming took off 3 bases at V and 2 bases at J, with 3 bases between the two ends. The CDR3 runs 11 residues. Germline CDR1 DFQATT, CDR2 SNEGSKA (reference sequence). The CDR3 DNA follows: TGCAGTGCTAGCCTCACAGATACGCAGTATTTT. Translated, it gives CSASLTDTQYF.

This chain joins TRBV4-3 and TRBJ2-1, with TRBD2 matching 10 bases. CDR3 length: 16 residues. Per germline, CDR1 LGHNA and CDR2 YSLEER. The V segment lost 1 base and the J segment 5 bases; nucleotides outside the gene matches: 5. CDR3 DNA sequence: TGCGCCAGCAGCCAAGGGCTAGCGGGGGAGAACAATGAGCAGTTCTTC. Translating gives CASSQGLAGENNEQFF.

Only a few counts were recorded for this clone. J is TRBJ2-5 and V is TRBV5-1; 7 nucleotides agree with TRBD2. This CDR3 has 16 residues. The germline CDR1 and CDR2 sequences are SGHRS and YFSETQ. Trimming cost V 6 bases and J 5 bases; bases outside gene matches: 16. CDR3 region: CASTGFGREPGETQYF. The CDR3 region has the DNA TGCGCCAGCACAGGGTTCGGGCGGGAGCCTGGGGAGACCCAGTACTTC.

CDR3 residues: CASSAGRGTQYF. CDR3 bases: TGTGCCAGCAGTGCCGGCCGAGGGACCCAGTACTTC. The chain employs TRBV2 and TRBJ2-5; the D is unclear. V shed 4 bases and J shed 7 bases, with 10 bases lying between them. CDR3 length: 12 residues. Germline assignment: CDR1 SNHLY and CDR2 FYNNEI.

The count of this clone is one. The gene calls are TRBV18 and TRBJ1-1; no firm D call. Germline V gene data show CDR1 as KGHSH and CDR2 as LQKENI. The CDR3 spans 13 residues. V shed 2 bases and J shed 4 bases, with 8 bases lying between them. The CDR3, as DNA: TGTGCCAGCTCACCAACGGTATCCACTGAAGCTTTCTTT. Its protein is CASSPTVSTEAFF. The variable domain in full, completed from reference TRBV18 and TRBJ1-1, reads NAGVMQNPRHLVRRRGQEARLRCSPMKGHSHVYWYRQLPEEGLKFMVYLQKENIIDESGMPKERFSAEFPKEGPSILRIQQVVRGDSAAYFCASSPTVSTEAFFGQGTRLTVV.

The CDR3 sequence: CASSGAVEQYF. The CDR3 bases are TGTGCCAGCAGTGGAGCCGTCGAGCAGTACTTC. This sequence joins TRBV2 and TRBJ2-7, with D uncertain. CDR1 and CDR2 from the germline V gene are SNHLY and FYNNEI. Trimming took 4 bases from V and 6 from J, leaving 7 bases between them. The CDR3 runs 11 residues.

The chain recombines TRBV4-2 with TRBJ2-3, with 15 nucleotides matching TRBD2. The CDR3 has 17 residues. Germline lookup yields CDR1 LGHNA and CDR2 YNFKEQ. V lost 3 bases to trimming and J lost 0 bases; unmatched junction nucleotides: 1. CDR3 sequence: CASSQGTSGGSTDTQYF. In DNA, the CDR3 is TGTGCCAGCAGCCAGGGGACTAGCGGGGGGAGCACAGATACGCAGTATTTT.

CDR3 DNA sequence: TGTGCCAGCAGCTTAGCACCCGCGTCGAATGAGCAGTTCTTC. Translating it yields CASSLAPASNEQFF. The chain joins TRBV11-3 to TRBJ2-1; no reliable D call. Trimming took off 1 base at V and 7 bases at J, with 11 bases between the two ends. Germline-derived CDR1 and CDR2 are SGHNT and YENEEA. There are 14 residues in the CDR3.

The J gene is TRBJ1-6, the V gene TRBV11-2; D remains unclear. Between the trimmed V and J ends, which lost 5 bases and 5 bases, there was a span of 4 bases. The germline CDR1 and CDR2 sequences are SGHAT and FQNNGV. The CDR3 is made up of 12 amino acids. The CDR3 nucleotides read TGTGCCAGCAGCACACATAATTCACCCCTCCACTTT. It codes for CASSTHNSPLHF.

This chain links TRBV30 with TRBJ2-2; 7 bases are a match to TRBD1. The CDR3 is 14 amino acids. The germline gives CDR1 GTSNPN, CDR2 SVGIG (reference sequence). The V gene end was trimmed by 1 base and the J gene end by 6 bases; junction bases not matched to a gene: 5. The CDR3 bases are TGTGCCTGGAGTGAAGGGGGCGCGCCCGGGGAGCTGTTTTTT. Its protein product is CAWSEGGAPGELFF.

The J gene is TRBJ1-4, the V gene TRBV19; D remains unclear. The germline gives CDR1 LNHDA, CDR2 SQIVND (reference sequence). The V end lost 2 bases, the J end lost 0 bases, and 22 bases lay between the germline ends. CDR3 length equals 20 residues. CDR3 sequence reads: CASSIRAPGLSSATNEKLFF. CDR3 DNA: TGTGCCAGTAGTATAAGGGCCCCAGGACTCTCCTCGGCAACTAATGAAAAACTGTTTTTT.

This clone has ten or more counts. The rearrangement uses TRBV7-9 and TRBJ2-7; 7 bases align to TRBD2. The ends lost 3 bases at V and 4 bases at J; junction bases unmatched: 6. Looked up from germline, CDR1 is SEHNR and CDR2 is FQNEAQ (reference sequence). There are 14 residues in the CDR3. The CDR3: CASSFTAGAYEQYF. The CDR3 DNA is TGTGCCAGCAGCTTCACGGCGGGAGCGTACGAGCAGTACTTC.

The gene calls are TRBV11-2 and TRBJ1-1; D possibly corresponds to TRBD1 (5 bases). Germline V gene lookup returns CDR1 SGHAT and CDR2 FQNNGV. V was clipped by 1 base and J by 0 bases, with 9 bases between them. There are 15 residues in the CDR3. CDR3: CASSLGWGLNTEAFF. The CDR3 DNA reads as TGTGCCAGCAGCTTAGGGTGGGGCCTGAACACTGAAGCTTTCTTT.